One and the same sample provided the 32 T cell receptor beta chains below, sequenced in a study of blood T cell repertoires in COVID-19. The method was immunoSEQ multiplex PCR; TCRdb's version includes in-frame clones alone and lacks a portion of them. The sample comprises roughly 30,000 clones, 90% of which are singletons, and about 1.6% rests with the top ten. The sample taken for sequencing was peripheral blood. The source is a man in his 60s with active COVID-19.

The V and J genes are TRBV7-9 and TRBJ2-5, with TRBD2 matching 13 bases. There are 16 residues in the CDR3. Germline assignment: CDR1 SEHNR and CDR2 FQNEAQ (reference sequence). V lost 1 base to trimming and J lost 9 bases; unmatched junction nucleotides: 8. The CDR3 coding sequence is TGTGCCAGCAGCTTAGGACTAGCGGGGGGCCTCGGGCCCCAGTACTTC. It yields the protein CASSLGLAGGLGPQYF.

The rearrangement links TRBV3-1 (or the pseudogene TRBV3-2) to TRBJ2-5; D is perhaps TRBD2 (6 bases). The ends were cut back, 2 bases at V and 5 bases at J, with 15 bases in the middle. CDR1 and CDR2 from the germline V gene are LGHDT and YNNKEL (reference sequence). This CDR3 has 15 residues. The CDR3 bases are TGTGCCAGCAGCCAAATGGGTGCGGGGTGGGAGACCCAGTACTTC. As protein: CASSQMGAGWETQYF.

The J gene is TRBJ1-1, the V gene TRBV29-1; 7 nucleotides line up with TRBD1. Losses at the gene ends were 6 bases for V and 1 base for J; bases not matched to a gene: 5. The CDR3 sequence is 13 residues long. Germline assignment: CDR1 SQVTM and CDR2 ANQGSEA. The CDR3 sequence is CSVRQGWNTEAFF. In DNA form, the CDR3 reads TGCAGCGTCCGACAGGGCTGGAACACTGAAGCTTTCTTT.

V is TRBV27 and J is TRBJ2-3, with 10 bases aligning to TRBD2. Germline loops: CDR1 MNHEY, CDR2 SMNVEV (reference sequence). The trim removed 3 bases at V and 1 base at J, leaving 7 bases unmatched. The CDR3 extends over 17 amino acids. The CDR3 loop is CASSFPLLAGGTDTQYF. The CDR3 nucleotides read TGTGCCAGCAGTTTCCCACTTCTAGCGGGGGGCACAGATACGCAGTATTTT.

The chain joins TRBV10-3 to TRBJ2-7; D possibly corresponds to TRBD1 (5 bases). The length of the CDR3 is 13 residues. Germline V gene data show CDR1 as ENHRY and CDR2 as SYGVKD. Trimming cost V 6 bases and J 0 bases, with 9 bases left between them. CDR3 region: CAIRVRDSYEQYF. The CDR3 region has the DNA TGTGCCATCAGGGTCAGGGACTCCTACGAGCAGTACTTC.

The chain recombines TRBV6-5 with TRBJ2-7, with unresolved D. CDR3 size: 14 residues. In germline, CDR1 is MNHEY, CDR2 SVGAGI. V was cut by 6 bases and J by 3 bases, with 15 bases left in between. CDR3 residues: CASRGGWRDYEQYF. In nucleotides, the CDR3 is TGTGCCAGCAGAGGTGGCTGGAGAGACTACGAGCAGTACTTC.

The chain combines TRBV5-4 with TRBJ2-7; TRBD2 matches at 11 bases. The germline CDR1 and CDR2 sequences are SGHNT and YYREEE (reference sequence). The trim removed 1 base at V and 0 bases at J, leaving 3 bases unmatched. The CDR3 contains 16 residues. The CDR3 DNA sequence: TGTGCCAGCAGCTTGATAGCGGGGGGGCTCTCCTACGAGCAGTACTTC. Its protein is CASSLIAGGLSYEQYF.

The genes are TRBV3-1 (or the pseudogene TRBV3-2) and TRBJ1-1; 7 bases are a match to TRBD1. V lost 5 bases to trimming and J lost 6 bases; unmatched junction nucleotides: 3. Per germline, CDR1 LGHDT and CDR2 YNNKEL (reference sequence). This CDR3 comprises 12 residues. The CDR3 protein is CASSTQGPEAFF. DNA for the CDR3: TGTGCCAGCAGCACACAGGGGCCTGAAGCTTTCTTT.

The chain uses TRBV4-2 and TRBJ2-7; 9 bases agree with TRBD2. The CDR3 runs to 15 residues. Germline CDR1 LGHNA, CDR2 YNFKEQ. Unmatched junction bases numbered 2, after V lost 0 bases and J lost 2 bases. The CDR3 here is CASSQEKRGAYEQYF. DNA of the CDR3: TGTGCCAGCAGCCAAGAGAAGCGGGGGGCCTACGAGCAGTACTTC.

V usage is TRBV19 and J usage is TRBJ1-2; tentative D call: TRBD1 (6 bases). This CDR3 has 14 amino acids. With 4 bases removed from V and 0 bases from J, the gap between germline ends came to 9 bases. In germline, CDR1 is LNHDA, CDR2 SQIVND (reference sequence). CDR3 nucleotide sequence: TGTGCCAGTAGTACCAGGACAGCTAACTATGGCTACACCTTC. Its protein product is CASSTRTANYGYTF.

The rearrangement uses TRBV5-5 and TRBJ1-4; D not certain. Germline V gene lookup returns CDR1 SGHKS and CDR2 YYEKEE (reference sequence). Deletions cut 0 bases from V and 1 base from J, with 16 bases between. This CDR3 is 18 amino acids long. The CDR3 region is CASSLAGRGWRTNEKLFF. The CDR3 DNA reads TGTGCCAGCAGCTTGGCCGGTCGGGGATGGCGAACTAATGAAAAACTGTTTTTT.

The J gene is TRBJ1-2, the V gene TRBV7-2, with D perhaps matching TRBD1 (5 bases). Germline lookup yields CDR1 SGHTA and CDR2 FQGNSA. V was pared by 1 base and J by 4 bases, with 10 bases between. CDR3 length equals 14 residues. CDR3 loop: CASSLGTMIYGYTF. CDR3 nucleotide sequence: TGTGCCAGCAGCTTAGGGACAATGATCTATGGCTACACCTTC.

This chain links TRBV19 with TRBJ2-3; TRBD2 agrees at 10 bases. CDR3 length equals 18 residues. The junction had 10 bases not matched to a gene; V was cut back by 4 bases and J by 0 bases. Germline V gene lookup returns CDR1 LNHDA and CDR2 SQIVND (reference sequence). In DNA form, the CDR3 reads TGTGCCAGTAGTAGGGGAGCGGGGGGGCGCCCTAGCACAGATACGCAGTATTTT. This sequence encodes CASSRGAGGRPSTDTQYF.

The genes are TRBV28 and TRBJ1-5, with TRBD1 matching 12 bases. This CDR3 region has 17 residues. The germline CDR1 and CDR2 sequences are MDHEN and SYDVKM. The ends lost 5 bases at V and 1 base at J; junction bases unmatched: 6. CDR3 residues: CASSPGQGAWSNQPQHF. The CDR3, as DNA: TGTGCCAGCAGTCCGGGACAGGGGGCTTGGAGCAATCAGCCCCAGCATTTT.

The CDR3 region has the DNA TGTGCCAGCAGGGGTAGCGGGGGGGGCGTCTACAATGAGCAGTTCTTC. This encodes CASRGSGGGVYNEQFF. The chain couples TRBV2 to TRBJ2-1, with 11 bases that match TRBD2. V lost 6 bases to trimming and J lost 3 bases; unmatched junction nucleotides: 7. The CDR3 length is 16 residues. CDR1 is SNHLY, CDR2 FYNNEI, per germline.

The chain combines TRBV6-5 with TRBJ2-5; 7 positions agree with TRBD1. Germline CDR1 and CDR2: MNHEY and SVGAGI. The CDR3 is 12 amino acids. With V trimmed by 6 bases and J by 7 bases, 5 bases remained unmatched. The CDR3 loop reads CASRQGLRTQYF. CDR3 nucleotide sequence: TGTGCCAGCAGACAGGGGCTTAGGACCCAGTACTTC.

This CDR3 is CASSPPGDISSYNEQFF. In DNA form, the CDR3 reads TGTGCCAGCAGCCCCCCCGGGGACATAAGCTCCTACAATGAGCAGTTCTTC. V usage is TRBV28 and J usage is TRBJ2-1; tentative D call: TRBD1 (6 bases). Germline values: CDR1 MDHEN, CDR2 SYDVKM. V was clipped by 6 bases and J by 0 bases, with 18 bases between them. The CDR3 has 17 amino acids.

The rearrangement joins TRBV5-5 to TRBJ2-3; 9 nucleotides align to TRBD2. Germline CDR1 is SGHKS and CDR2 is YYEKEE (reference sequence). CDR3 length: 15 residues. The V and J ends lost 4 bases and 4 bases, in that order; junction bases with no gene match: 7. As DNA, the CDR3 is TGTGCCAGCAGCAGGAGCGGGGGGTTAGCAGATACGCAGTATTTT. It codes for CASSRSGGLADTQYF. The full variable domain, completed using reference TRBV5-5 and TRBJ2-3, is DAGVTQSPTHLIKTRGQQVTLRCSPISGHKSVSWYQQVLGQGPQFIFQYYEKEERGRGNFPDRFSARQFPNYSSELNVNALLLGDSALYLCASSRSGGLADTQYFGPGTRLTVL.

The chain combines TRBV19 with TRBJ2-5, with 15 bases matching TRBD2. V was pared by 5 bases and J by 4 bases, with 5 bases of the junction left unmatched. There are 16 residues in the CDR3. Germline CDR1 is LNHDA and CDR2 is SQIVND (reference sequence). The CDR3 loop is CASSDGLAGGVETQYF. Here the CDR3 DNA reads TGTGCCAGTAGTGATGGACTAGCGGGGGGGGTAGAGACCCAGTACTTC.

This sequence joins TRBV14 and TRBJ1-6; TRBD1 matches 7 bases. Trimming took 4 bases from V and 10 from J; bases not matched to a gene: 4. The CDR3 spans 13 residues. Germline CDR1 and CDR2: SGHDN and FVKESK. CDR3 in DNA: TGTGCCAGCAGCCCCGGGACAGCATCACCCCTCCACTTT. Its translation: CASSPGTASPLHF.

CDR3 nucleotides: TGTGCCAGCAGCTCAGGGATTCTCATGACTTTC. It codes for CASSSGILMTF. V is TRBV7-9 and J is TRBJ2-6; D may be TRBD1 (5 bases). The CDR3 sequence is 11 residues long. Trimming cost V 4 bases and J 17 bases, with 12 bases left between them. The germline V gene has CDR1 SEHNR and CDR2 FQNEAQ (reference sequence).

J is TRBJ2-2 and V is TRBV6-4, with a tentative D call TRBD1 (5 bases). Trimming removed 0 bases at V and 4 bases at J, with 9 bases between. The length of the CDR3 is 15 residues. From germline, CDR1 is MRHNA and CDR2 SNTAGT. CDR3 in amino acids: CASSDSRQGTGELFF. CDR3 in DNA: TGTGCCAGCAGTGACTCGCGGCAGGGCACCGGGGAGCTGTTTTTT.

The chain carries TRBV6-5 and TRBJ1-5; no clear D. Germline assignment: CDR1 MNHEY and CDR2 SVGAGI. The ends were cut back, 6 bases at V and 5 bases at J, with 11 bases in the middle. This CDR3 has 13 residues. The CDR3 coding sequence is TGTGCCAGCAGCGGGTCGTGGGATCAGCCCCAGCATTTT. Its translation is CASSGSWDQPQHF.

The V call is TRBV5-4, the J call TRBJ1-1; D is unresolved. The germline gives CDR1 SGHNT, CDR2 YYREEE (reference sequence). The CDR3 is made up of 15 amino acids. V shed 0 bases and J shed 3 bases, with 12 bases lying between them. The CDR3 DNA follows: TGTGCCAGCAGCTTGGCGGCTGGAGCCTACACTGAAGCTTTCTTT. Residues: CASSLAAGAYTEAFF.

J is TRBJ2-5 and V is TRBV4-1, with 11 bases identical to TRBD2. CDR1 MGHRA and CDR2 YSYEKL come from the germline V gene. The CDR3 has 17 amino acids. Trimming cost V 6 bases and J 7 bases; bases outside gene matches: 16. CDR3 sequence: CASSLAPLSGGEGTQYF. The CDR3 DNA follows: TGCGCCAGCAGTCTTGCACCCCTTAGCGGGGGGGAGGGGACCCAGTACTTC.

V gene TRBV7-9 combines with J gene TRBJ1-2, with D unresolved. There are 16 residues in the CDR3. Deletions cut 5 bases from V and 4 bases from J, with 20 bases between. Germline-derived CDR1 and CDR2 are SEHNR and FQNEAQ (reference sequence). The CDR3 region is CASSPTLGEVGYGYTF. CDR3 coding DNA: TGTGCCAGCAGCCCCACCTTGGGAGAGGTAGGCTATGGCTACACCTTC.

The J gene is TRBJ1-6, the V gene TRBV5-1; 9 nucleotides align to TRBD1. V lost 2 bases to trimming and J lost 11 bases; unmatched junction nucleotides: 5. The CDR3 covers 14 residues. The germline CDR1 and CDR2 sequences are SGHRS and YFSETQ. The DNA for the CDR3 is TGCGCCAGCAGCTTCCGACAGGGGGTGGCACCCCTCCACTTT. Translated: CASSFRQGVAPLHF.

The chain uses TRBV7-9 and TRBJ1-2; 7 bases fit TRBD1. Trimming removed 3 bases from V and 2 bases from J; junction bases left unmatched: 0. Per the germline V gene, CDR1 is SEHNR and CDR2 is FQNEAQ (reference sequence). There are 13 residues in the CDR3. CDR3 protein: CASSLGQNYGYTF. The CDR3 DNA is TGTGCCAGCAGCTTGGGACAGAACTATGGCTACACCTTC.

V usage is TRBV5-5 and J usage is TRBJ2-3; maybe TRBD2 (6 bases). CDR3 length: 14 amino acids. Germline CDR1 SGHKS, CDR2 YYEKEE (reference sequence). V lost 3 bases, J lost 4 bases, and 12 bases lay in between. The CDR3 protein is CASSSFAGSDTQYF. CDR3 nucleotide sequence: TGTGCCAGCAGCTCCTTTGCGGGGTCAGATACGCAGTATTTT.

The gene calls are TRBV6-2 or TRBV6-3 and TRBJ2-7, with 9 positions matching TRBD1. V shed 5 bases and J 3 bases; nucleotides not matched to a gene: 5. This CDR3 comprises 14 residues. Germline lookup yields CDR1 MNHEY and CDR2 SVGEGT. The CDR3 bases are TGTGCCAGCAGTCGAGGACAGGGGATCTACGAGCAGTACTTC. Protein product: CASSRGQGIYEQYF.

The chain employs TRBV28 and TRBJ1-5; TRBD1 might be the D (5 bases). The CDR3 is 12 residues long. Germline V gives CDR1 MDHEN, CDR2 SYDVKM. The germline V and J ends were trimmed by 4 bases and 10 bases, with 11 bases remaining between them. CDR3 in DNA: TGTGCCAGCAGTTCCAGACAGATACCCCAGCATTTT. As protein: CASSSRQIPQHF.

CDR3 sequence reads: CASSLPTGANVLTF. As DNA, the CDR3 is TGTGCCAGCAGCTTGCCGACAGGGGCCAACGTCCTGACTTTC. The J gene is TRBJ2-6, the V gene TRBV5-4; no clear D gene. Germline V gives CDR1 SGHNT, CDR2 YYREEE (reference sequence). Trimming stripped 1 base from V and 4 bases from J, with 6 bases between. This CDR3 spans 14 amino acids.